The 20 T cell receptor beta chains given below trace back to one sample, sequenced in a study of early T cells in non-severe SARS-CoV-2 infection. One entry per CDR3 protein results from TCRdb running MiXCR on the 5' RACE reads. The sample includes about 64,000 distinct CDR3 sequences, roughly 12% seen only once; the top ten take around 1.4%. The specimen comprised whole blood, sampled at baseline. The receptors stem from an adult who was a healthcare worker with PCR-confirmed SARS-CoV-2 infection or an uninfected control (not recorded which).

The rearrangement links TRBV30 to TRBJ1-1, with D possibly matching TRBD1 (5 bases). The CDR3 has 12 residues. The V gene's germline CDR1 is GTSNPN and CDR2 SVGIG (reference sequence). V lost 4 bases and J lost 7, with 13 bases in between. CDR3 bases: TGTGCCTGGACTCGACAGACCCTTGAAGCTTTCTTT. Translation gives CAWTRQTLEAFF.

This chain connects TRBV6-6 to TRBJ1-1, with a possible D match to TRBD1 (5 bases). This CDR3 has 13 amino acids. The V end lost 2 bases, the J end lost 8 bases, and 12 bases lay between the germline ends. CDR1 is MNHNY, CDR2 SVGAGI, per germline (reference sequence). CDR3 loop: CASSYPGQPEAFF. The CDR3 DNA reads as TGTGCCAGCAGTTACCCAGGGCAGCCAGAAGCTTTCTTT.

The CDR3 bases are TGTGCCAGCCTCGCCCCTGGGGTTAACATGAACACTGAAGCTTTCTTT. Protein product: CASLAPGVNMNTEAFF. The rearrangement links TRBV11-2 to TRBJ1-1, with unresolved D. This CDR3 spans 16 amino acids. Trimming stripped 8 bases from V and 0 bases from J, with 19 bases between. Germline CDR1 SGHAT, CDR2 FQNNGV.

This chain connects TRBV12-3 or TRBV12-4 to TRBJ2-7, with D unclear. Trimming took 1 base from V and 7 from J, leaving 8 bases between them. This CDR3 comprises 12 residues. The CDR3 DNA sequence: TGTGCCAGCAGTTTAGAAGGGAATGAGCAGTACTTC. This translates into CASSLEGNEQYF.

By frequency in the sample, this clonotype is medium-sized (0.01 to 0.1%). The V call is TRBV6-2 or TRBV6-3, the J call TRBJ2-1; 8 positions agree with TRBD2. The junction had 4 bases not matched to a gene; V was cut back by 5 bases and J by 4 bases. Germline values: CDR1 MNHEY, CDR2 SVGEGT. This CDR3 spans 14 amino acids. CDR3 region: CASSPGLEYNEQFF. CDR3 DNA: TGTGCCAGCAGTCCGGGACTAGAATACAATGAGCAGTTCTTC.

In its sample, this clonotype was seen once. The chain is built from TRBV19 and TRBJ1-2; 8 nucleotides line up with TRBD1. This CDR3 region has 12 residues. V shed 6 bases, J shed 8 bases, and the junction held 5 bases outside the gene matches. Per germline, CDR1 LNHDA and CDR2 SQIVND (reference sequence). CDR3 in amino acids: CASRTGGQGYTF. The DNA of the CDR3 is TGTGCCAGTAGAACAGGGGGACAAGGCTACACCTTC.

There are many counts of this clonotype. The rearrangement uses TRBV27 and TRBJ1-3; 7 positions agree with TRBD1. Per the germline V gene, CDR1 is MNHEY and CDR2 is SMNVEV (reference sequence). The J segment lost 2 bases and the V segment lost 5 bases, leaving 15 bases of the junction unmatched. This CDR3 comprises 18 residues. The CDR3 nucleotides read TGTGCCAGCAGTCCGACAGGGAGGGGTTGGGCCCCTGGAAACACCATATATTTT. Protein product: CASSPTGRGWAPGNTIYF.

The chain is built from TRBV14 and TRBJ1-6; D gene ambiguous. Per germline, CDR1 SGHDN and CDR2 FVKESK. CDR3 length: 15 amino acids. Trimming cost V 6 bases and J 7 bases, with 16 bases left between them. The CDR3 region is CASSQTRTANSPLHF. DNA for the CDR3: TGTGCCAGCAGTCAAACGAGGACGGCAAATTCACCCCTCCACTTT.

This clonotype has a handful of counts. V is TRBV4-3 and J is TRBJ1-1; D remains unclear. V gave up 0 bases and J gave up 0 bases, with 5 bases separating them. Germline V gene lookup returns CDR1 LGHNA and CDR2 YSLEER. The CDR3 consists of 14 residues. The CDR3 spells CASSQDVLNTEAFF. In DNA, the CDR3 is TGCGCCAGCAGCCAAGACGTCCTGAACACTGAAGCTTTCTTT.

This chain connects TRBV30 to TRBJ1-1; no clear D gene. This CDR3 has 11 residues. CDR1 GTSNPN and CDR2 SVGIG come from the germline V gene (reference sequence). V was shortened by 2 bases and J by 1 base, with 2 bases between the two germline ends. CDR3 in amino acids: CAWSWNTEAFF. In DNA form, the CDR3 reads TGTGCCTGGAGTTGGAACACTGAAGCTTTCTTT.

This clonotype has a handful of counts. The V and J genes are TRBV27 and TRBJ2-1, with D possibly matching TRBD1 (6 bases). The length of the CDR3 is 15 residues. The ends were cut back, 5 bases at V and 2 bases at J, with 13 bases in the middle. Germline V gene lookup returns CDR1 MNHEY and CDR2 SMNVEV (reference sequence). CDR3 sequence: CASSRQGGPYNEQFF. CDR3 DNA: TGTGCCAGCAGTCGACAAGGGGGTCCCTACAATGAGCAGTTCTTC.

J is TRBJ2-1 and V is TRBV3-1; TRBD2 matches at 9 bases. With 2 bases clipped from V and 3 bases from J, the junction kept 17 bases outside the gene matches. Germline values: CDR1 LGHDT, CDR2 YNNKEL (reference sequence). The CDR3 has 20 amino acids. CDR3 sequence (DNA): TGTGCCAGCAGCCAAACCTCCGGGGTCATAGCGGGAGTTATCTACAATGAGCAGTTCTTC. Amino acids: CASSQTSGVIAGVIYNEQFF.

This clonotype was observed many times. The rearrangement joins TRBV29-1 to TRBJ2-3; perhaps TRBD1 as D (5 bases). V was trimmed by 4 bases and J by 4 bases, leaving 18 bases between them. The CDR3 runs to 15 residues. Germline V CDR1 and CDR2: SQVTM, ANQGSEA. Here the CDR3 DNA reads TGCAGCGTTGTAAGCCGACAGAGGAACGCAGATACGCAGTATTTT. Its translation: CSVVSRQRNADTQYF.

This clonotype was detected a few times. In DNA form, the CDR3 reads TGTGCCAGCAGCCACCCAGGGGATAGCAGTACCGGGGAGCTGTTTTTT. This translates into CASSHPGDSSTGELFF. The chain has TRBV6-5 and TRBJ2-2; D might be TRBD1 (6 bases). Trimming took off 6 bases at V and 5 bases at J, with 19 bases between the two ends. Looked up from germline, CDR1 is MNHEY and CDR2 is SVGAGI. The CDR3 totals 16 residues.

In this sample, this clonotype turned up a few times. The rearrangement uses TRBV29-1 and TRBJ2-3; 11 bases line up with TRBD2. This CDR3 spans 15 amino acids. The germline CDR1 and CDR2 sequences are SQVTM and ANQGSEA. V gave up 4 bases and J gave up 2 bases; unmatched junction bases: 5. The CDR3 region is CSVAGTSGHTDTQYF. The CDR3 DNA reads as TGCAGCGTTGCAGGGACTAGCGGCCACACAGATACGCAGTATTTT.

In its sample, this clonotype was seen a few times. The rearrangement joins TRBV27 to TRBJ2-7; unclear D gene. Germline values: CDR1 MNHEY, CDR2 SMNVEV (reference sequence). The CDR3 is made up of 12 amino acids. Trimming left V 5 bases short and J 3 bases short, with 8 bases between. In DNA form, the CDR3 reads TGTGCCAGCAGTCACAACCTCTACGAGCAGTACTTC. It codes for CASSHNLYEQYF.

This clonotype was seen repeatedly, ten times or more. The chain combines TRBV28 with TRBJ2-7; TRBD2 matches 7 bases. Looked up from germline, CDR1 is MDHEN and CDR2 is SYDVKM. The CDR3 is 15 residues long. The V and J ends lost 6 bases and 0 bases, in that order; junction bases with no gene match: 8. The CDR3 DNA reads TGTGCCAGCAGGGCGGACGGGAGGCCCTCCTACGAGCAGTACTTC. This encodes CASRADGRPSYEQYF.

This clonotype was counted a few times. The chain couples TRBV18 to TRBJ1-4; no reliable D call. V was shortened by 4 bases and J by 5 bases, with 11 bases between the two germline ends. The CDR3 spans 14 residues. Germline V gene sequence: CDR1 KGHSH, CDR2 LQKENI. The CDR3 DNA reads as TGTGCCAGCTCACTCGCTTCGGGGAATGAAAAACTGTTTTTT. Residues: CASSLASGNEKLFF.

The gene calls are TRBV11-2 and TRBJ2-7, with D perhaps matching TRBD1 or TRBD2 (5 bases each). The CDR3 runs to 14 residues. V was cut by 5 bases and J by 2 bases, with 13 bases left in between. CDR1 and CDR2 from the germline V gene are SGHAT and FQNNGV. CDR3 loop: CASSDVRDPYEQYF. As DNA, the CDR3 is TGTGCCAGCAGCGACGTGAGGGACCCCTACGAGCAGTACTTC.

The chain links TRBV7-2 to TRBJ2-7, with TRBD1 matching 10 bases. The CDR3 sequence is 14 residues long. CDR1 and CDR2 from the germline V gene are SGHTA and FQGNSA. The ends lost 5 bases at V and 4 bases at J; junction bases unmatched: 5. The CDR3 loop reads CASSAGTGAYEQYF. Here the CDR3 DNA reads TGTGCCAGCAGCGCAGGGACAGGGGCGTACGAGCAGTACTTC.